This T cell receptor beta chain was obtained from a study of blood T cell repertoires in COVID-19. As for the study in general: Nucleic acid was either cDNA or gDNA, and it came from T cells, B-cell-depleted T cells, or PBMCs.

The CDR3 is made up of 12 amino acids. Trimming removed 3 bases at V and 6 bases at J, with 12 bases between. CDR1 is SQVTM and CDR2 is ANQGSEA in the germline V gene. Authors' data handling: For nucleated cells, counts were estimated from reference gene primer amplification. Clones were read by immunoSEQ multiplex PCR, and TCRdb kept only the in-frame ones, dropping some. V and J calls and clone size are copied from that table; D and trimming were computed from the DNA. The table lists tens of thousands of clones, under 95% of them singletons. The clonotype was recovered from a human donor in a cohort sampled during active COVID-19. The material sequenced was peripheral blood. The chain recombines TRBV29-1 with TRBJ2-7, with D perhaps TRBD2 (5 bases). The CDR3, as DNA: TGCAGCGTTGAGAGGCGGGCAGGCGAGCAGTACTTC. Translation: CSVERRAGEQYF.